Listed below are T cell receptor beta chains from one sample, sequenced in a study of radiotherapy plus CTLA-4 blockade in lung cancer. Profiled with immunoSEQ multiplex PCR; TCRdb holds only in-frame clones, not every one. This table has tens of thousands of clones, roughly 73% appearing once. The sample consisted of peripheral blood, taken from a patient treated with radiotherapy plus ipilimumab. These receptors were taken from a human donor with non-small cell lung cancer that progressed on radiotherapy plus ipilimumab. The CDR3 runs from the conserved cysteine through the conserved F or W.

TRBV5-5	TRBJ1-2	CASSSGTAVYGYTF
TRBV10-3	TRBJ2-3	CAISGTSSMRTDTQYF
TRBV5-1	TRBJ2-7	CASREGLAGLYEQYF
TRBV10-3	TRBJ1-1	CAISDPEGRRSEAFF
TRBV19	TRBJ1-5	CASSIVGVGNQPQHF
TRBV5-1	TRBJ2-5	CASSFGDRGIRETQYF
TRBV27	TRBJ1-2	CASSTPGQGVDGYTF
TRBV5-1	TRBJ2-7	CASSLGGDPYYEQYF
TRBV7-2	TRBJ1-2	CASSDLADRDYYGYTF
TRBV9	TRBJ2-2	CASSVGGRVTGELFF
TRBV19	TRBJ2-3	CASGTSGGSDTQYF
TRBV19	TRBJ2-1	CASSISGGAYNEQFF
TRBV7-9	TRBJ1-1	CASQPGQLRRAFF
TRBV27	TRBJ2-1	CASSLIAAYNEQFF
TRBV5-1	TRBJ1-1	CASSQNPGQMNTEAFF
TRBV10-3	TRBJ1-3	CAISDPLQGSSGNTIYF
TRBV10-2	TRBJ2-3	CASTPVGGLSTDTQYF
TRBV9	TRBJ1-4	CASSPRGGQGGEKLFF
TRBV11-2	TRBJ2-1	CASSFRGGKDNEQFF
TRBV4-1	TRBJ2-7	CASSHLRGGRYEQYF
TRBV2	TRBJ1-4	CASSEGGQGNEKLFF
TRBV7-8	TRBJ2-7	CASSLAKGGRQDTYEQYF
TRBV10-2	TRBJ1-5	CASSDAMGLGNQPQHF
TRBV5-1	TRBJ1-2	CASSLDRETYGYTF
TRBV16	TRBJ2-5	CASSQSAGQETQYF